A single sample gave rise to the 7 T cell receptor beta chains below, sequenced in a study of early T cells in non-severe SARS-CoV-2 infection. TCRdb reprocessed the 5' RACE reads with MiXCR, giving one entry per CDR3 protein. The data contain some 54,000 distinct CDR3 sequences, 9.5% to 12% of them singletons. Material for sequencing was whole blood. Receptor source: an adult who was a healthcare worker with PCR-confirmed SARS-CoV-2 infection or an uninfected control (not recorded which).

This clonotype was counted only a few times. The J gene is TRBJ2-2, the V gene TRBV7-6; D unclear. This CDR3 has 13 amino acids. In germline, CDR1 is SGHVS, CDR2 FNYEAQ. V lost 6 bases to trimming and J lost 7 bases, with 12 bases between them. The CDR3 here is CASSMGTGGELFF. CDR3 coding DNA: TGTGCCAGCAGTATGGGTACCGGCGGGGAGCTGTTTTTT.

The table lists this clonotype with a few counts. V and J are TRBV20-1 and TRBJ2-5; TRBD1 agrees at 9 bases. Germline loops: CDR1 DFQATT, CDR2 SNEGSKA (reference sequence). V lost 5 bases, J lost 4 bases, and 5 bases stayed unmatched. The CDR3 totals 13 residues. The CDR3 is CSAALTGGETQYF. CDR3 in DNA: TGCAGTGCTGCCCTGACAGGGGGAGAGACCCAGTACTTC.

This clonotype turned up a few times. The V call is TRBV4-2, the J call TRBJ1-2; no clear D gene. Germline V gene data show CDR1 as LGHNA and CDR2 as YNFKEQ. This CDR3 contains 15 residues. Between the trimmed V and J ends, which lost 0 bases and 6 bases, there was a span of 14 bases. The CDR3 sequence: CASSQDLLRLNGYTF. For the CDR3, the DNA is TGTGCCAGCAGCCAAGACCTACTCCGGCTTAATGGCTACACCTTC.

A remark on this clonotype: Possible read error: a much larger clone is one base away. V usage is TRBV29-1 and J usage is TRBJ2-7, with D maybe TRBD1 (6 bases). This CDR3 has 12 amino acids. The V gene's germline CDR1 is SQVTM and CDR2 ANQGSEA. The ends were cut back, 4 bases at V and 5 bases at J, with 12 bases in the middle. The CDR3 here is CSVVDRIHEQYF. CDR3 bases: TGCAGCGTTGTCGACAGGATCCACGAGCAGTACTTC.

This clonotype has at least ten counts. V gene TRBV6-6 combines with J gene TRBJ2-1, with D possibly TRBD1 on 6 matching bases. CDR1 is MNHNY and CDR2 is SVGAGI in the germline V gene (reference sequence). The CDR3 runs to 13 residues. Trimming stripped 6 bases from V and 7 bases from J, with 13 bases between. CDR3 sequence: CASSRQEENEQFF. The CDR3, as DNA: TGTGCCAGCAGCCGACAGGAGGAAAATGAGCAGTTCTTC.

The sample holds a few counts of this clonotype. The genes are TRBV20-1 and TRBJ2-7; unclear D gene. The CDR3 has 13 amino acids. Trimming cost V 4 bases and J 6 bases, with 16 bases left between them. The germline V gene has CDR1 DFQATT and CDR2 SNEGSKA (reference sequence). The CDR3 nucleotides are TGCAGTGCTACTTTTGTCGGGTTGGGCGAGCAGTACTTC. Its protein product is CSATFVGLGEQYF.

This clonotype has ten or more counts. The chain carries TRBV20-1 and TRBJ2-7; D not certain. Germline CDR1 reads DFQATT; CDR2 reads SNEGSKA (reference sequence). The V end was cut by 6 bases, the J end by 6 bases, with 9 bases between. There are 10 residues in the CDR3. CDR3 amino acids: CSAAPREQYF. The DNA for the CDR3 is TGCAGTGCGGCCCCTCGCGAGCAGTACTTC.